The clone carrying this TCR beta chain appeared a few times. Its matching antigen is unknown. The data originate from a study of Ad26.COV2.S vaccination and SARS-CoV-2 variants. Study at large: Intramuscular Ad26.COV2.S at 5x10^10 or 1x10^11 viral particles. Whole-study findings and limits: Researchers cautioned that TCR breadth and depth analyses may have underestimated total T cell responses.

The data were produced by immunoSEQ multiplex PCR, yet TCRdb's version contains in-frame clones alone and is incomplete. The table records a few hundred thousand clones, 80% to 95% of them present only once. The V end was cut by 2 bases, the J end by 5 bases, with 16 bases between. The CDR3 is 15 amino acids. Germline assignment: CDR1 MNHEY and CDR2 SMNVEV (reference sequence). Treatment reported: about 20 received Ad26.COV2.S at low or high dose, single or two shots; roughly five received placebo; per-sample allocation not given. Each sample was drawn 63 days after the first injection (of vaccine or placebo). At a Boston site, the person donating was an adult of 18-55 years.

This rearrangement joins TRBV27 to TRBJ2-7; no reliable D call. The TCR comes from a person between 18 and 59 years old who received the Ad26.COV2.S COVID-19 vaccine or a placebo. Sequencing was performed on peripheral blood, taken in a trial of Ad26.COV2.S vaccine versus placebo. CDR3 region: CASSLRPYQQDEQYF. The CDR3, as DNA: TGTGCCAGCAGTTTAAGGCCCTATCAGCAGGACGAGCAGTACTTC.